The 14 T cell receptor beta chains in this list originate from one sample, sequenced in a study of blood T cell repertoires in COVID-19. The repertoire was sequenced with immunoSEQ multiplex PCR; TCRdb's copy has only in-frame clones and lacks some. Among about 190,000 clones listed, almost 90% were seen once. The sequenced material came from peripheral blood. All receptors come from a man aged 50 or older with acute or convalescent COVID-19.

The gene calls are TRBV5-4 and TRBJ2-5, with D tentatively TRBD2 (7 bases). Germline CDR1 and CDR2: SGHNT and YYREEE (reference sequence). CDR3 length equals 14 residues. V lost 4 bases to trimming and J lost 3 bases, with 13 bases between them. Here the CDR3 DNA reads TGTGCCAGCAGCCGCCCGGGGGGCAAAGAGACCCAGTACTTC. Translation gives CASSRPGGKETQYF.

Note on this clone: The conserved closing phenylalanine or tryptophan is absent in this CDR3, likely reflecting a read error. The limits of the CDR3 on the DNA are not certain, so only TCRdb's listed CDR3 is given. The rearrangement uses TRBV6-5 and TRBJ1-5. Germline loops: CDR1 MNHEY, CDR2 SVGAGI. The CDR3 is 10 residues long, counting both termini. The CDR3 here is CASSYVRRRR.

The V gene is TRBV6-2 or TRBV6-3, the J gene TRBJ1-2; 7 nucleotides match TRBD1. This CDR3 contains 15 residues. Germline lookup yields CDR1 MNHEY and CDR2 SVGEGT. Germline trimming cut 2 bases from V and 0 bases from J; bases unmatched to any gene: 3. In nucleotides, the CDR3 is TGTGCCAGCAGTTACAGAGGGACAGCTAACTATGGCTACACCTTC. This gives the protein CASSYRGTANYGYTF.

The chain uses TRBV6-6 and TRBJ1-2, with TRBD1 matching 7 bases. Trimming removed 7 bases from V and 4 bases from J; junction bases left unmatched: 6. The CDR3 covers 13 residues. Germline assignment: CDR1 MNHNY and CDR2 SVGAGI (reference sequence). CDR3 sequence reads: CASTVRTGYGYTF. The CDR3 nucleotides read TGTGCCAGCACAGTTAGGACAGGCTATGGCTACACCTTC.

The chain employs TRBV6-5 and TRBJ1-4; TRBD1 aligns across 10 bases. This CDR3 is 14 amino acids long. V lost 6 bases, J lost 7 bases, and 5 bases stayed unmatched. Germline CDR1 reads MNHEY; CDR2 reads SVGAGI. The CDR3 DNA reads TGTGCCAGCAGGACAGGGGGCGAGGGTGAAAAACTGTTTTTT. The encoded protein is CASRTGGEGEKLFF.

The chain carries TRBV10-2 and TRBJ1-1; 8 positions agree with TRBD1. CDR3 size: 11 residues. Trimming cost V 8 bases and J 10 bases; bases outside gene matches: 6. Germline V gene sequence: CDR1 WSHSY, CDR2 SAAADI. The CDR3 region is CASFGTGLAFF. The CDR3 nucleotides are TGCGCCAGCTTCGGGACAGGACTAGCTTTCTTT.

The chain has TRBV7-3 and TRBJ2-2, with TRBD2 as a possible D gene (6 bases). The CDR3 is 14 amino acids. CDR1 is SGHTA and CDR2 is FQGTGA in the germline V gene. The germline V and J ends were trimmed by 3 bases and 1 base, with 6 bases remaining between them. Here the CDR3 reads CASSLGGNTGELFF. CDR3 DNA sequence: TGTGCCAGCAGCTTGGGAGGGAACACCGGGGAGCTGTTTTTT.

Only one count was recorded for this clone. CDR3 sequence reads: CASSPRLAGGQETQYF. CDR3 bases: TGTGCCAGCAGCCCGCGGCTAGCGGGGGGACAAGAGACCCAGTACTTC. The rearrangement links TRBV5-4 to TRBJ2-5; 11 bases are a match to TRBD2. With V trimmed by 4 bases and J by 2 bases, 7 bases remained unmatched. Germline CDR1 is SGHNT and CDR2 is YYREEE (reference sequence). This CDR3 is built from 16 residues.

The rearrangement joins TRBV19 to TRBJ1-6; tentatively, D is TRBD1 (6 bases). This CDR3 region has 16 residues. Germline assignment: CDR1 LNHDA and CDR2 SQIVND (reference sequence). V shed 3 bases and J shed 4 bases, with 13 bases lying between them. The CDR3 sequence is CASSIQGHRYNSPLHF. CDR3 sequence (DNA): TGTGCCAGTAGTATCCAGGGACATCGATATAATTCACCCCTCCACTTT.

This clone occurred once. J is TRBJ2-5 and V is TRBV7-2; D possibly corresponds to TRBD1 (6 bases). This CDR3 comprises 14 residues. The germline CDR1 and CDR2 sequences are SGHTA and FQGNSA. Trimming pared 4 bases from V and 7 bases from J, leaving 16 bases between. The CDR3 is CASSSEQGSVTQYF. CDR3 sequence (DNA): TGTGCCAGCAGCTCGGAACAGGGTTCTGTGACCCAGTACTTC.

V gene TRBV21-1 combines with J gene TRBJ2-1; the table's D call, TRBD2, was not checked against the DNA. TRBV21-1 is assigned pseudogene status. The CDR3 loop spans 14 amino acids. The CDR3 nucleotides read TGTGCCAGCCTCCTAGCTAGCGGGAGTCGGGGGCAGTTCTTC. This encodes CASLLASGSRGQFF.

The rearrangement joins TRBV18 to TRBJ2-1; 12 nucleotides agree with TRBD2. CDR3 size: 15 residues. The junction had 11 bases not matched to a gene; V was cut back by 3 bases and J by 14 bases. Germline lookup yields CDR1 KGHSH and CDR2 LQKENI. The CDR3 DNA reads TGTGCCAGCTCACCGGGACTAGCGGGCCCCGGGGATGAGTTCTTC. Amino acids: CASSPGLAGPGDEFF. The full variable domain, with the rest looked up from reference TRBV18 and TRBJ2-1, is NAGVMQNPRHLVRRRGQEARLRCSPMKGHSHVYWYRQLPEEGLKFMVYLQKENIIDESGMPKERFSAEFPKEGPSILRIQQVVRGDSAAYFCASSPGLAGPGDEFFGPGTRLTVL.

This clone was picked up a small number of times. Other DNA sequences within the sample encode an identical CDR3. The V call is TRBV11-2, the J call TRBJ2-1, with a tentative D call TRBD2 (5 bases). This CDR3 contains 12 residues. Trimming removed 3 bases from V and 5 bases from J, with 5 bases in between. The germline V gene encodes CDR1 SGHAT and CDR2 FQNNGV. Here the CDR3 reads CASSLRDNEQFF. The CDR3 DNA follows: TGTGCCAGCAGCTTGCGGGACAATGAGCAGTTCTTC.

The gene calls are TRBV2 and TRBJ1-5; possibly TRBD1 for D (6 bases). CDR1 is SNHLY, CDR2 FYNNEI, per germline. The CDR3 contains 16 residues. V lost 4 bases, J lost 3 bases, and 16 bases lay in between. CDR3 nucleotide sequence: TGTGCCAGCAGTGGGCTTGGGGGCCGTGCCAATCAGCCCCAGCATTTT. It specifies CASSGLGGRANQPQHF.